This record covers a single T cell receptor beta chain. The assay was immunoSEQ multiplex PCR, and TCRdb's table has in-frame clones only and misses some. The table lists tens of thousands of clones, about 90% of them singletons. The data are from a study of blood T cell repertoires in COVID-19. Across the whole study: Researchers got acute and convalescent COVID-19 samples from the United States, Italy and Spain.

This CDR3 contains 16 residues. CDR1 and CDR2 from the germline V gene are SGHAT and FQNNGV. Trimming at V came to 7 bases and at J to 2 bases, leaving 9 bases not matched to a gene. This TCR was recovered from a human donor in a cohort sampled during active COVID-19. The V call is TRBV11-2, the J call TRBJ2-3; 10 nucleotides line up with TRBD2. Specimen: peripheral blood. The CDR3 DNA sequence: TGTGCCAGCACCAAAGGGCTAGCGGGGGCCACAGATACGCAGTATTTT. Translated: CASTKGLAGATDTQYF.